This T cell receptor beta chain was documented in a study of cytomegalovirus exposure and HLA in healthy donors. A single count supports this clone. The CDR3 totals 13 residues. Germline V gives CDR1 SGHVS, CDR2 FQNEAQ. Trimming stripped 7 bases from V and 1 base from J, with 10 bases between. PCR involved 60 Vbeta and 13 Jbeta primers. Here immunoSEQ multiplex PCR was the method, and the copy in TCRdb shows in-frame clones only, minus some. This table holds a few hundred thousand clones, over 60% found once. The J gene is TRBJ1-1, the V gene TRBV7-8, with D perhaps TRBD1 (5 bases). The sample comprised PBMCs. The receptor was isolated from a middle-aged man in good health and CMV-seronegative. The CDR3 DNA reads TGTGCCAGCACCCACGGGGGGAACACTGAAGCTTTCTTT. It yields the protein CASTHGGNTEAFF.